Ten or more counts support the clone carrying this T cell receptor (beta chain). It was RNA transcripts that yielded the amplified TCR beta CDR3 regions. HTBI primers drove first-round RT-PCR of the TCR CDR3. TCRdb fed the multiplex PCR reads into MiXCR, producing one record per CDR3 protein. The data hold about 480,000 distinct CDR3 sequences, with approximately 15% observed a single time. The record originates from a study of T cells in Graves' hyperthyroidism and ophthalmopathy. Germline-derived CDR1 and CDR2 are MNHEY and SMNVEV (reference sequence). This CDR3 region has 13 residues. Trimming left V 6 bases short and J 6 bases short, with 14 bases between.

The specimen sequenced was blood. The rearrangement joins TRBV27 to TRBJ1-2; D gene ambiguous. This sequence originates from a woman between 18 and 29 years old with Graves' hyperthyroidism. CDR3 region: CASSPAVLDGYTF. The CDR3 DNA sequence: TGTGCCAGCAGCCCGGCGGTATTAGATGGCTACACCTTC.